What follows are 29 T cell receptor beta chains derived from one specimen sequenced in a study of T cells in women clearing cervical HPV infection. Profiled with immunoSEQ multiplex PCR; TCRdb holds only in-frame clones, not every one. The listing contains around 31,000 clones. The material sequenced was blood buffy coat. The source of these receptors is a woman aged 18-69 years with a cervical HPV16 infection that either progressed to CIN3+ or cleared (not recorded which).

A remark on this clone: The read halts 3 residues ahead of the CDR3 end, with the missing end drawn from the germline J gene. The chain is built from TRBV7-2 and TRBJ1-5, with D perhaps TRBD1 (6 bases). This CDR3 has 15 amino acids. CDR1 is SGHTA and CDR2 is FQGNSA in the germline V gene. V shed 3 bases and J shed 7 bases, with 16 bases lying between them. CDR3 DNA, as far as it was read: TGTGCCAGCAGCTTGAACGACAGGTACGGCCAGCCC. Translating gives CASSLNDRYGQP. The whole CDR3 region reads CASSLNDRYGQPQHF.

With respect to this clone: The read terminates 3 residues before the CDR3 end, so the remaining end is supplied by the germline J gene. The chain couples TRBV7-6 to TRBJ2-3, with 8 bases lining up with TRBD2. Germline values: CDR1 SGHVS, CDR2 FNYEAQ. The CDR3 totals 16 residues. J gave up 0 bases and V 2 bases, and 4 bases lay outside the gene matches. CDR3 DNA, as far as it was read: TGTGCCAGCAGCTTAACAACGGGGGGGAGCACAGATACG. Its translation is CASSLTTGGSTDT. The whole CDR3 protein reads CASSLTTGGSTDTQYF.

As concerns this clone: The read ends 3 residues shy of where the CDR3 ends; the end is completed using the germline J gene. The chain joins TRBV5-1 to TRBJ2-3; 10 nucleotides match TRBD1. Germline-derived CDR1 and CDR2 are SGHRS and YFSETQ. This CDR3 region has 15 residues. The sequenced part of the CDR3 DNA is TGCGCCAGCAGCTTTCCGGGACAGGGGATGGAGACG. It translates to CASSFPGQGMET. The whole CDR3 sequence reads CASSFPGQGMETQYF.

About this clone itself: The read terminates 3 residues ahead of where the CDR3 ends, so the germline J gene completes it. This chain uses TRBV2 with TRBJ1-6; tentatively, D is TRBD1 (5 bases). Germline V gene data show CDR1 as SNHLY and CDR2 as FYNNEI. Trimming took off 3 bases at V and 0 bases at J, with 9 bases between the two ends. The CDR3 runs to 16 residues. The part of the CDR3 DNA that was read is TGTGCCAGCAGTGATGCAGGGAGCTCCTATAATTCACCC. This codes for CASSDAGSSYNSP. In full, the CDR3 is CASSDAGSSYNSPLHF.

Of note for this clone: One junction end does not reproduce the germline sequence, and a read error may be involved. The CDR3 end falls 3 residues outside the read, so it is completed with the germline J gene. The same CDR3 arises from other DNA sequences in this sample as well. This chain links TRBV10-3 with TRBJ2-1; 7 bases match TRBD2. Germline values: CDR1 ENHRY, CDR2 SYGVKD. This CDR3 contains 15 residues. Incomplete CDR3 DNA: TGTGCCATCAATGAGCCAGCGGGGACCTACAATGAG. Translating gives CAINEPAGTYNE. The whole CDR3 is CAINEPAGTYNEQFF.

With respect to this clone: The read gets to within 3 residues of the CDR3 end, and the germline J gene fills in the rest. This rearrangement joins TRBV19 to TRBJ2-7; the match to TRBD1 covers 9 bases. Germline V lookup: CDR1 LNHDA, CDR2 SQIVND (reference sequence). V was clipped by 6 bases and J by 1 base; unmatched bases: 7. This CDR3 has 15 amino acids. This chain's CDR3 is CASRLSGTGSYEQYF. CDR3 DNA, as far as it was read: TGTGCCAGTAGACTATCCGGGACAGGGTCCTACGAG.

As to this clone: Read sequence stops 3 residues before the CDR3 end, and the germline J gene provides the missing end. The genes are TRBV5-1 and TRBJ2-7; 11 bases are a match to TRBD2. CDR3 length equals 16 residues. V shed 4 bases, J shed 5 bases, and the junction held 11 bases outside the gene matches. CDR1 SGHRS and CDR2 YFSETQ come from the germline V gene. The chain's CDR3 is CASSEGPSGRNDEQYF. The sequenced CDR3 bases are TGCGCCAGCAGCGAGGGACCTAGCGGGAGGAACGACGAG.

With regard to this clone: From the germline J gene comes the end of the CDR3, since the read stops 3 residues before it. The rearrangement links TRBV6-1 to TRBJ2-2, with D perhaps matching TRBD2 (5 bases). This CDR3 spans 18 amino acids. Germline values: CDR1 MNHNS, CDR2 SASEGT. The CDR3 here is CASSEYPPAVGGLDALFF. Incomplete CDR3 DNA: TGTGCCAGCAGTGAATACCCCCCGGCCGTAGGAGGACTCGATGCG.

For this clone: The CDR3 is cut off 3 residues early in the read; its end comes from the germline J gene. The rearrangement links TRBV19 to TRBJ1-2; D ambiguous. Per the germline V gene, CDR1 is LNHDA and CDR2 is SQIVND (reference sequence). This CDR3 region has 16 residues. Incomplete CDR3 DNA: TGTGCCAGTAGTATAGGGTCTGGACTAGCGGGAGGCGAC. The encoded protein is CASSIGSGLAGGD. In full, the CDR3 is CASSIGSGLAGGDYTF. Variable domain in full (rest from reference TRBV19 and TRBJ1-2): DGGITQSPKYLFRKEGQNVTLSCEQNLNHDAMYWYRQDPGQGLRLIYYSQIVNDFQKGDIAEGYSVSREKKESFPLTVTSAQKNPTAFYLCASSIGSGLAGGDYTFGSGTRLTVV.

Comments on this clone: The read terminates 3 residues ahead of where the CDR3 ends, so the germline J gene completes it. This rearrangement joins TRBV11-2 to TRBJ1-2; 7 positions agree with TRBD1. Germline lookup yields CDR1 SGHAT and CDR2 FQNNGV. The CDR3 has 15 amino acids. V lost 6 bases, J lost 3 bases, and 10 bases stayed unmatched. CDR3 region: CASRRTGEEDYGYTF. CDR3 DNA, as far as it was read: TGTGCCAGCAGGCGTACAGGGGAAGAGGACTATGGC.

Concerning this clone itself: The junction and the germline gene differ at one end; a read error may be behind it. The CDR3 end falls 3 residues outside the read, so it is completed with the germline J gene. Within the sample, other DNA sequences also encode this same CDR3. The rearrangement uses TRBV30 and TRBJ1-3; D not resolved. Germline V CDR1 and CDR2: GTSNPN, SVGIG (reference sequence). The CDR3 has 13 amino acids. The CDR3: CAWRKNSGNTIYF. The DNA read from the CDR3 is TGTGCCTGGAGGAAAAACAGTGGAAACACG.

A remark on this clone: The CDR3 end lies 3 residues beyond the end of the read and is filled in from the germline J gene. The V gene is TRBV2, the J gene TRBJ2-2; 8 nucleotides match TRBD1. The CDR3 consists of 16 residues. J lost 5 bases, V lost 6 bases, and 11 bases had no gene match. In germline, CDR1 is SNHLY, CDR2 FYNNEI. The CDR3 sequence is CASSKGRGQGTGELFF. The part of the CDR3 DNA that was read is TGTGCCAGCAGCAAGGGCAGGGGGCAGGGAACCGGGGAG. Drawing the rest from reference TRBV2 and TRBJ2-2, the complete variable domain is EPEVTQTPSHQVTQMGQEVILRCVPISNHLYFYWYRQILGQKVEFLVSFYNNEISEKSEIFDDQFSVERPDGSNFTLKIRSTKLEDSAMYFCASSKGRGQGTGELFFGEGSRLTVL.

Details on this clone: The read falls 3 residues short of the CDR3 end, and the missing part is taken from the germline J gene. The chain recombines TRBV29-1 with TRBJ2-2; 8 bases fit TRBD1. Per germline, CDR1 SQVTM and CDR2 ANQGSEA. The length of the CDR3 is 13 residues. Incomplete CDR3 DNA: TGCAGCGTCAGACAGGGGAATAATTCACCG. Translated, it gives CSVRQGNNSP. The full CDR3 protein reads CSVRQGNNSPLFF.

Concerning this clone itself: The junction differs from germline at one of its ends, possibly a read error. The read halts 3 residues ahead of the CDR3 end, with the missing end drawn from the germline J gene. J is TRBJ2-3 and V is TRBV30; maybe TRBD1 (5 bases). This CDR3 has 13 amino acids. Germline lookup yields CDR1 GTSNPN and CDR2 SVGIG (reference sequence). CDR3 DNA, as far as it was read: TGTGCCTGGAAGGTTGACAGAGCAGAGACG. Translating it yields CAWKVDRAET. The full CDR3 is CAWKVDRAETQYF.

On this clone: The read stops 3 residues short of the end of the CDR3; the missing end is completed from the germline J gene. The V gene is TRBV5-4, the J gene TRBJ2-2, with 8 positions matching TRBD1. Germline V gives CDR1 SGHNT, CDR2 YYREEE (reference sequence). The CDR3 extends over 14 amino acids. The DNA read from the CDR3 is TGTGCCAGCAGCCTTGCAGGGGGCGGAAGAAAG. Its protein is CASSLAGGGRK. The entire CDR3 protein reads CASSLAGGGRKLFF.

The sequenced part of the CDR3 DNA is TGTGCCAGCAGCTTCGGACAGGGGGCAGGCGAC. It specifies CASSFGQGAGD. The full CDR3 sequence reads CASSFGQGAGDYTF. The chain joins TRBV7-9 to TRBJ1-2, with 11 bases fitting TRBD1. The CDR3 end is not reached by the read, which stops 3 residues before it; the germline J gene fills it in. The length of the CDR3 is 14 residues. Germline V gene lookup returns CDR1 SEHNR and CDR2 FQNEAQ (reference sequence). Full variable domain (missing parts from reference TRBV7-9 and TRBJ1-2): DTGVSQNPRHKITKRGQNVTFRCDPISEHNRLYWYRQTLGQGPEFLTYFQNEAQLEKSRLLSDRFSAERPKGSFSTLEIQRTEQGDSAMYLCASSFGQGAGDYTFGSGTRLTVV.

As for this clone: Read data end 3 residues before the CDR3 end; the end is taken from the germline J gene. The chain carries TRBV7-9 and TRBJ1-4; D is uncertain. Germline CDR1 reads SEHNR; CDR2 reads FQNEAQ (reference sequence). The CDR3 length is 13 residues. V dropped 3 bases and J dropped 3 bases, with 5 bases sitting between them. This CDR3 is CASSFGANEKLFF. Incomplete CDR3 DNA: TGTGCCAGCAGCTTCGGGGCTAATGAAAAA.

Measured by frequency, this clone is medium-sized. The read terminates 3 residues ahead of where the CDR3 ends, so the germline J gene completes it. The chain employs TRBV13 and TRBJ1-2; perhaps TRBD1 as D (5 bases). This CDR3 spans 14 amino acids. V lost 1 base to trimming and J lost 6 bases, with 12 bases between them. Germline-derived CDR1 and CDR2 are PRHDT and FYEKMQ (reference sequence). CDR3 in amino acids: CASSLAQGGDGYTF. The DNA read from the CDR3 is TGTGCCAGCAGCTTAGCCCAGGGAGGAGATGGC.

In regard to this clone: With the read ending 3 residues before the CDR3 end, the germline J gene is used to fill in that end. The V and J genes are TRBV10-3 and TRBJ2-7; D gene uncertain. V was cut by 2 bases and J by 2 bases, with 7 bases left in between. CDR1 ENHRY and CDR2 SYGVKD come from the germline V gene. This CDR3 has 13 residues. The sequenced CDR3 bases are TGTGCCATCAGTGAGGCCCTAACCTACGAG. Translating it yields CAISEALTYE. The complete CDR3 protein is CAISEALTYEQYF.

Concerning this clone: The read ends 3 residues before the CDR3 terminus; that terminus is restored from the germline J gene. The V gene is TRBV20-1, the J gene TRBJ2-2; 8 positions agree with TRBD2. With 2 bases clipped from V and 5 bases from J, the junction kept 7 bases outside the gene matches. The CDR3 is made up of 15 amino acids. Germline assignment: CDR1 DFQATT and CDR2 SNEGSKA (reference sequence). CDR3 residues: CSARPGTRGTGELFF. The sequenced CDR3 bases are TGCAGTGCTAGACCCGGGACTAGGGGAACCGGGGAG.

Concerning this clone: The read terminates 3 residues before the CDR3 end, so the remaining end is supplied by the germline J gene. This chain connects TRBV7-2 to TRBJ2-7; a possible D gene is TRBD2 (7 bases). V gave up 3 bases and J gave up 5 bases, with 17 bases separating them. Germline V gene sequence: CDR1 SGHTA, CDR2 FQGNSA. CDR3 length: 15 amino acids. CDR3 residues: CASSFFGGAQNEQYF. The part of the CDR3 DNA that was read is TGTGCCAGCAGCTTTTTTGGGGGGGCGCAGAACGAG.

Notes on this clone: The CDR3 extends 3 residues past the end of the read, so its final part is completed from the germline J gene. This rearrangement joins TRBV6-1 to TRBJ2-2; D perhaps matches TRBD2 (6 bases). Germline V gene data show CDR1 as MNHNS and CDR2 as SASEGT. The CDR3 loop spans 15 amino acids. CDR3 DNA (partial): TGTGCCAGCAGTGGAGGGGCGGGCGGGGCCAACGTG. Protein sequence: CASSGGAGGANV. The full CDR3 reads CASSGGAGGANVLFF.

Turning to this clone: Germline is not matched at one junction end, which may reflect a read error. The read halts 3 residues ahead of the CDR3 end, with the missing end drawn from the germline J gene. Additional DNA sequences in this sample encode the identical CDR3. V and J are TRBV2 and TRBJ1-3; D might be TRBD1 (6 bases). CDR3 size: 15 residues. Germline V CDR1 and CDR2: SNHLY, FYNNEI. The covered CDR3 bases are TGTGCCAGCAGTGAAGACAGGGACTATGGAAACACA. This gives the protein CASSEDRDYGNT. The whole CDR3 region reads CASSEDRDYGNTIYF. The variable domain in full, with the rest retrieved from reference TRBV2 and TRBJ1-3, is EPEVTQTPSHQVTQMGQEVILRCVPISNHLYFYWYRQILGQKVEFLVSFYNNEISEKSEIFDDQFSVERPDGSNFTLKIRSTKLEDSAMYFCASSEDRDYGNTIYFGEGSWLTVV.

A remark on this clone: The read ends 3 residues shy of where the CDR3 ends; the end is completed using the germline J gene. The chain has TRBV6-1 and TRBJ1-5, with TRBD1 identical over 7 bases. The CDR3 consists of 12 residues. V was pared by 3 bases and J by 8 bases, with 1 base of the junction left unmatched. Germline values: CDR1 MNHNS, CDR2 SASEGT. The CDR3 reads CASSDTGEPQHF. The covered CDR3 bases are TGTGCCAGCAGTGATACAGGGGAGCCC.

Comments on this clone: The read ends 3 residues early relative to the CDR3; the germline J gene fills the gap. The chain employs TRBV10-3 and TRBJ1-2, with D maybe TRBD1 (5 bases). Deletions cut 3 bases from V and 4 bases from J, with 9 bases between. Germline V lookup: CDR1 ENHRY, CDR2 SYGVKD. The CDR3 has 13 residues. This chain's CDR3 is CAISDKGSYGYTF. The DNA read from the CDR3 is TGTGCCATCAGTGATAAGGGGTCCTATGGC.

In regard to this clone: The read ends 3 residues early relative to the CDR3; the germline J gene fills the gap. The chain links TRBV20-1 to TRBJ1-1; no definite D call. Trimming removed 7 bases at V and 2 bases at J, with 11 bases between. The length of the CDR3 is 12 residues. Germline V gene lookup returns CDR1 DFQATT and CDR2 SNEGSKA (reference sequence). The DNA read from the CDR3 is TGCAGTGTCGGGGATGGAAACACTGAA. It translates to CSVGDGNTE. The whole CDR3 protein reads CSVGDGNTEAFF.

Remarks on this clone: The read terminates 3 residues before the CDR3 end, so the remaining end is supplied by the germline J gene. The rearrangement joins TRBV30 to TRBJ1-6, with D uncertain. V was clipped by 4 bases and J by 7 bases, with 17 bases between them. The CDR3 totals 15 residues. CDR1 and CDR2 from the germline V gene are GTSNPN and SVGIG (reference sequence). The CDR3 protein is CAWTPGSRLNSPLHF. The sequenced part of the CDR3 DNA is TGTGCCTGGACCCCGGGGTCACGGCTCAATTCACCC.

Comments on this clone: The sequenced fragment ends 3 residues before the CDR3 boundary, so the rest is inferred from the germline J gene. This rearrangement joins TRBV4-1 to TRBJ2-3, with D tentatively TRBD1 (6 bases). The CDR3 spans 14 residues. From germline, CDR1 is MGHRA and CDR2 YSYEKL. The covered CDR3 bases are TGCGCCAGCAGCCCCGGACAGCTCAATCAGCCG. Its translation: CASSPGQLNQP. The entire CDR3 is CASSPGQLNQPQYF.

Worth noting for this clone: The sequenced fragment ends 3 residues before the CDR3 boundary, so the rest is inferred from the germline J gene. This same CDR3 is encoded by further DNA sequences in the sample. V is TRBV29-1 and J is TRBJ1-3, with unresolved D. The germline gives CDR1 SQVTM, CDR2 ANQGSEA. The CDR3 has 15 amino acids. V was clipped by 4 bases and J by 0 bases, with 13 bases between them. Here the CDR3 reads CSVVGTAHSGNTIYF. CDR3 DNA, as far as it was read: TGCAGCGTTGTAGGCACAGCACACTCTGGAAACACC. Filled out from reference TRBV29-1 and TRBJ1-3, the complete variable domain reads SAVISQKPSRDICQRGTSLTIQCQVDSQVTMMFWYRQQPGQSLTLIATANQGSEATYESGFVIDKFPISRPNLTFSTLTVSNMSPEDSSIYLCSVVGTAHSGNTIYFGEGSWLTVV.